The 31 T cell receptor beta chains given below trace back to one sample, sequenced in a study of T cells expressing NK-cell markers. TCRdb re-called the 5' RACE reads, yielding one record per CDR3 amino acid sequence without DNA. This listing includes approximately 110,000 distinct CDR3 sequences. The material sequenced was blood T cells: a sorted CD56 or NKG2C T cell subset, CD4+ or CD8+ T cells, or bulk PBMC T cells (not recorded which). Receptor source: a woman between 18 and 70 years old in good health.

CDR3 protein: CAISGSLGRTGELFF. V is TRBV10-3 and J is TRBJ2-2. CDR3 length: 15 amino acids. Per the germline V gene, CDR1 is ENHRY and CDR2 is SYGVKD.

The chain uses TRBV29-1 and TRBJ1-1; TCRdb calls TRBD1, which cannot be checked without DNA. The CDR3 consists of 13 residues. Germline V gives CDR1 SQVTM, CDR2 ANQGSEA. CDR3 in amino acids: CSVEVPSGGEAFF.

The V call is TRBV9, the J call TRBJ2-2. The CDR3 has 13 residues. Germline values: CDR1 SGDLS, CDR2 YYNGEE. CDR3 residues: CASSVPRTGELFF.

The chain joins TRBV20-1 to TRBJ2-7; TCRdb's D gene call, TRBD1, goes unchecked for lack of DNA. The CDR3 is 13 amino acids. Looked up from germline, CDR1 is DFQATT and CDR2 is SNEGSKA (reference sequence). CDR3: CSAAGEYSYEQYF.

CDR3 in amino acids: CASSQIQGAARSPLHF. The V call is TRBV4-3, the J call TRBJ1-6; TCRdb returns TRBD1, unconfirmable since there is no DNA. Germline V gene data show CDR1 as LGHNA and CDR2 as YSLEER. This CDR3 has 16 residues.

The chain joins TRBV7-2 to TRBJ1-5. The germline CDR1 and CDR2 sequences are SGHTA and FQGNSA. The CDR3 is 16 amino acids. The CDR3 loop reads CASSSEPAYSNQPQHF.

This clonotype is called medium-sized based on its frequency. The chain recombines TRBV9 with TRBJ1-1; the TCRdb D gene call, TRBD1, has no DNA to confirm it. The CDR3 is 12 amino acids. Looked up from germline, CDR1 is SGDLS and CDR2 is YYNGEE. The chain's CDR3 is CASSEGQGEAFF.

The CDR3: CASSLAFGKETQYF. The rearrangement uses TRBV7-9 and TRBJ2-5. This CDR3 spans 14 amino acids. CDR1 and CDR2 (germline): SEHNR, FQNEAQ (reference sequence).

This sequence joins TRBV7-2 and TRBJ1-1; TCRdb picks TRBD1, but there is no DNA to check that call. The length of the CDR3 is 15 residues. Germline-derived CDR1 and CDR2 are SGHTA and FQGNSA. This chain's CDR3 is CASSFLQGARTEAFF.

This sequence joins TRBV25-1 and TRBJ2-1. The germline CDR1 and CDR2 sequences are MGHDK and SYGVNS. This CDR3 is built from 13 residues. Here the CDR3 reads CASSESFEDEQFF.

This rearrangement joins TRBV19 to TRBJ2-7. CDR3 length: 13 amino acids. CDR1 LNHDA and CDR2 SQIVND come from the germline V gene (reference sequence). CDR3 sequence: CASQPSDAYEQYF.

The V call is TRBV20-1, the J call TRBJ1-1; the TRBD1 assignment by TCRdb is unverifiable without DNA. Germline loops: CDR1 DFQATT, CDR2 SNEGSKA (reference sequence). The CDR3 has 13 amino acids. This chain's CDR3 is CSAKEGADTEAFF.

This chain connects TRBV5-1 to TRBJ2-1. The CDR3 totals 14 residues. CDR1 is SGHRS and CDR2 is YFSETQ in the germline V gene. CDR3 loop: CASSLDRGEGEQFF.

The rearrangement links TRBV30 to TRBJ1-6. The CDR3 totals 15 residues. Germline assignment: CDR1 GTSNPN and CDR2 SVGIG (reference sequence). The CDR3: CAWRHGNSYNSPLHF.

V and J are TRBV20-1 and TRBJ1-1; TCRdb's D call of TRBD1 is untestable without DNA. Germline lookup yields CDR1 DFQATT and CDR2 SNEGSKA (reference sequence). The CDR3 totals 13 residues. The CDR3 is CSATQGMNTEAFF.

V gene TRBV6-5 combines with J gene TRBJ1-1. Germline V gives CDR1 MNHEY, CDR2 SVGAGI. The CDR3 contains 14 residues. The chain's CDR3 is CASSYSAANTEAFF.

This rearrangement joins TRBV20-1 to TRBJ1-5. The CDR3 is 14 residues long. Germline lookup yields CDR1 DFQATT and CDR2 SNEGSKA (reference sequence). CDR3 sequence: CSASGMVSGQPQHF.

CDR3 in amino acids: CASSYLTSGAYKEQFF. This chain links TRBV6-2 or TRBV6-3 with TRBJ2-1; TCRdb picks TRBD2, but there is no DNA to check that call. Germline lookup yields CDR1 MNHEY and CDR2 SVGEGT. This CDR3 region has 16 residues.

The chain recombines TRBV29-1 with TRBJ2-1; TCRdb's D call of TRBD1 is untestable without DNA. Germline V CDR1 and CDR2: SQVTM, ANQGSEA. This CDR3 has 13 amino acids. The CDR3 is CNFRGTDYNEQFF.

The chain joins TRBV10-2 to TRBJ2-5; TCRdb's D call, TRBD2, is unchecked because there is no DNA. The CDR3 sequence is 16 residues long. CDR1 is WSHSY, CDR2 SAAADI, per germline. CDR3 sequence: CASSEWASGIQETQYF.

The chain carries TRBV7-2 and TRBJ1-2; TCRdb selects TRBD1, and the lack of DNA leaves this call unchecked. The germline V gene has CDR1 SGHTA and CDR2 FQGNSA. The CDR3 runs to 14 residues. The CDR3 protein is CASSLGGARYGYTF. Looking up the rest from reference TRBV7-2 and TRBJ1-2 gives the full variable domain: GAGVSQSPSNKVTEKGKDVELRCDPISGHTALYWYRQSLGQGLEFLIYFQGNSAPDKSGLPSDRFSAERTGGSVSTLTIQRTQQEDSAVYLCASSLGGARYGYTFGSGTRLTVV.

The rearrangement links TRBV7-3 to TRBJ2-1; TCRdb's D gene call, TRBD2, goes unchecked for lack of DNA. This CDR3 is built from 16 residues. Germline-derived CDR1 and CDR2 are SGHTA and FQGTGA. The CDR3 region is CASSLRLAVGGNEQFF.

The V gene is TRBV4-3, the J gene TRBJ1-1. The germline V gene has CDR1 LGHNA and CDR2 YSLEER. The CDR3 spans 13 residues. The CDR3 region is CASSQDLGTEAFF.

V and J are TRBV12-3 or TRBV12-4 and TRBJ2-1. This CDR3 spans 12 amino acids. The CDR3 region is CASLFRVGEQFF.

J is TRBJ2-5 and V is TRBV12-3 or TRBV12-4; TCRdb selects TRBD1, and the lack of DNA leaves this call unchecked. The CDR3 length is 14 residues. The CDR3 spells CASTQGPPQETQYF.

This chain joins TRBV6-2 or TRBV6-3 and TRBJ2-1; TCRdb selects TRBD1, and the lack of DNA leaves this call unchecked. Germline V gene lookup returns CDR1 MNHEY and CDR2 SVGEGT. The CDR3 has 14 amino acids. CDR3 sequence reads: CASSYSSPGDEQFF.

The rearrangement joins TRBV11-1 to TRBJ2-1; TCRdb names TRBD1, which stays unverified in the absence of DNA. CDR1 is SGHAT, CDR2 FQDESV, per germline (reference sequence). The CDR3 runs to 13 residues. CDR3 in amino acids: CASRPTGGGEQFF.

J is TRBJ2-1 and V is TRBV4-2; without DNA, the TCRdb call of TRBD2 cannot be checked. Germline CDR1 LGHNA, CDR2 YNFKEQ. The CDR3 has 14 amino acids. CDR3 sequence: CASSEGLGYNEQFF.

CDR3 amino acids: CASSVGGTPLDTQYF. This chain connects TRBV9 to TRBJ2-3; TCRdb reports TRBD2, a call that lacks DNA to check it against. The CDR3 sequence is 15 residues long. CDR1 SGDLS and CDR2 YYNGEE come from the germline V gene.

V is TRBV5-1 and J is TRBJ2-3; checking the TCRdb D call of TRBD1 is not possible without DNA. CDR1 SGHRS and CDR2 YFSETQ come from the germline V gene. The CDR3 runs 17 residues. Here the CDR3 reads CASSYPWDIRDTDTQYF.

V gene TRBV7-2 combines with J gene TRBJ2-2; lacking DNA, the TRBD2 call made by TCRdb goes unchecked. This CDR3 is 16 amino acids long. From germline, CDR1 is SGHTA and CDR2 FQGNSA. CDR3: CASSLVSGSGTGELFF.